Below are 21 T cell receptor beta chains sequenced from a single sample in a study of T cell responses to AZD1222 COVID-19 vaccine (dated by TCRdb to about 2021). The method behind the library was the immunoSEQ multiplex PCR assay. TCRdb took this table from immuneACCESS and kept in-frame rearrangements with V and J called. Such tables lack part of the clones; where checked against another copy, unresolved V genes explain under half of the gap, and the rest is unexplained. For this sample there are some 150,000 clones; 85% to 95% appear just once. The ten largest make up over 0.9% of the sample. The sample's time point label, in plain terms: baseline before first vaccination. According to the study, the label for this sample's treatment or condition signals: meningococcal conjugate vaccine given as trial control. The source was peripheral blood, collected on day 0 of MenACWY control vaccination. The origin of the receptors is an adult in good health.

This chain links TRBV23-1 with TRBJ1-5, with a tentative D call TRBD1 (6 bases). TRBV23-1 is marked as an open reading frame, function uncertain. The V gene lost 4 bases and the J gene lost 4 bases, with 11 bases spanning the gap. The CDR3 sequence is 14 residues long. The CDR3 coding sequence is TGCGCCAGCAGTCCCCCCAGGGGAAATCAGCCCCAGCATTTT. This codes for CASSPPRGNQPQHF.

The chain joins TRBV2 to TRBJ2-7; 11 positions agree with TRBD2. The CDR3 runs to 13 residues. The germline gives CDR1 SNHLY, CDR2 FYNNEI. Trimming cost V 6 bases and J 8 bases; bases outside gene matches: 6. The CDR3: CASSSTSGTQQYF. DNA of the CDR3: TGTGCCAGCAGCTCGACTAGCGGGACTCAGCAGTACTTC. The full variable domain, with the rest looked up from reference TRBV2 and TRBJ2-7, is EPEVTQTPSHQVTQMGQEVILRCVPISNHLYFYWYRQILGQKVEFLVSFYNNEISEKSEIFDDQFSVERPDGSNFTLKIRSTKLEDSAMYFCASSSTSGTQQYFGPGTRLTVT.

The chain recombines TRBV12-3 or TRBV12-4 with TRBJ2-5; unclear D gene. The V end lost 6 bases, the J end lost 7 bases, and 12 bases lay between the germline ends. There are 12 residues in the CDR3. CDR3 in DNA: TGTGCCAGCAGCAGGACCCGTGGGACCCAGTACTTC. Its translation: CASSRTRGTQYF.

In its sample, this clone was seen once. V and J are TRBV7-8 and TRBJ1-4; D unclear. V lost 5 bases and J lost 5, with 15 bases in between. Germline-derived CDR1 and CDR2 are SGHVS and FQNEAQ. This CDR3 spans 15 amino acids. The CDR3 loop reads CASSRDQTRNEKLFF. CDR3 nucleotide sequence: TGTGCCAGCAGCCGAGACCAAACCCGGAATGAAAAACTGTTTTTT.

This chain uses TRBV6-6 with TRBJ1-2; the match to TRBD1 covers 7 bases. J lost 5 bases, V lost 5 bases, and 14 bases had no gene match. In germline, CDR1 is MNHNY, CDR2 SVGAGI (reference sequence). The length of the CDR3 is 16 residues. As DNA, the CDR3 is TGTGCCAGCAGTCGACAGGGCAAAACTACACAGTATGGCTACACCTTC. Translating it yields CASSRQGKTTQYGYTF.

The chain joins TRBV6-1 to TRBJ1-1; a weak D match, TRBD1 (5 bases). Germline V lookup: CDR1 MNHNS, CDR2 SASEGT. The CDR3 is 15 residues long. Trimming pared 2 bases from V and 3 bases from J, leaving 13 bases between. The CDR3 reads CASSEWGDSYTEAFF. The CDR3 nucleotides read TGTGCCAGCAGTGAATGGGGGGACTCTTACACTGAAGCTTTCTTT.

The CDR3 loop is CATFKRNTEAFF. For the CDR3, the DNA is TGTGCCACCTTTAAGAGAAACACTGAAGCTTTCTTT. The chain carries TRBV24-1 and TRBJ1-1; D ambiguous. V was shortened by 9 bases and J by 2 bases, with 9 bases between the two germline ends. Germline V gives CDR1 KGHDR, CDR2 SFDVKD. The CDR3 is 12 amino acids.

This rearrangement joins TRBV3-1 (or the pseudogene TRBV3-2) to TRBJ1-1; D gene unclear. Germline CDR1 reads LGHDT; CDR2 reads YNNKEL (reference sequence). V dropped 1 base and J dropped 8 bases, with 5 bases sitting between them. This CDR3 spans 11 amino acids. DNA of the CDR3: TGTGCCAGCAGCCAAGGTAAGGAAGCTTTCTTT. Protein product: CASSQGKEAFF.

The chain employs TRBV5-1 and TRBJ1-3; weak D call: TRBD1 (6 bases). This CDR3 is built from 16 residues. The V end was cut by 0 bases, the J end by 0 bases, with 10 bases between. The germline V gene encodes CDR1 SGHRS and CDR2 YFSETQ. The CDR3 reads CASSLEAGASGNTIYF. The CDR3 nucleotides are TGCGCCAGCAGCTTGGAGGCAGGGGCCTCTGGAAACACCATATATTTT.

The chain has TRBV14 and TRBJ1-1; 11 bases are a match to TRBD1. The CDR3 runs to 16 residues. J gave up 0 bases and V 4 bases, and 4 bases lay outside the gene matches. The germline V gene has CDR1 SGHDN and CDR2 FVKESK. CDR3: CASSLGQGAVNTEAFF. CDR3 coding DNA: TGTGCCAGCAGCCTCGGACAGGGGGCGGTGAACACTGAAGCTTTCTTT.

The chain employs TRBV19 and TRBJ1-3; D might be TRBD1 (5 bases). Trimming took off 8 bases at V and 2 bases at J, with 10 bases between the two ends. The germline V gene encodes CDR1 LNHDA and CDR2 SQIVND (reference sequence). The CDR3 has 13 amino acids. The CDR3 region is CASRGGPGNTIYF. The CDR3 DNA reads TGTGCCAGTCGGGGGGGACCTGGAAACACCATATATTTT.

The rearrangement uses TRBV5-1 and TRBJ1-1; TRBD1 matches at 8 bases. J gave up 6 bases and V 5 bases, and 9 bases lay outside the gene matches. The CDR3 consists of 14 residues. The germline CDR1 and CDR2 sequences are SGHRS and YFSETQ. CDR3 sequence (DNA): TGCGCCAGCAGTGCTGACAGGGGCTTTTCTGAAGCTTTCTTT. Its translation is CASSADRGFSEAFF.

The V and J genes are TRBV7-3 and TRBJ2-1; D could derive from TRBD1 or TRBD2 (5 bases each). CDR1 and CDR2 (germline): SGHTA, FQGTGA. Trimming removed 5 bases from V and 1 base from J, with 12 bases in between. The length of the CDR3 is 15 residues. The CDR3 loop is CASSPGPQSYNEQFF. For the CDR3, the DNA is TGTGCCAGCAGCCCGGGACCACAATCCTACAATGAGCAGTTCTTC.

This clone was recorded only once. The genes are TRBV14 and TRBJ1-2; D gene ambiguous. The germline V gene encodes CDR1 SGHDN and CDR2 FVKESK. The germline V and J ends were trimmed by 2 bases and 8 bases, with 12 bases remaining between them. CDR3 size: 13 residues. The CDR3 region has the DNA TGTGCCAGCAGCCAATCTATAGGGATCGGCTACACCTTC. As protein: CASSQSIGIGYTF.

The V and J genes are TRBV5-8 and TRBJ1-4; D gene uncertain. V lost 0 bases and J lost 6, with 15 bases in between. This CDR3 contains 16 residues. Germline V gene sequence: CDR1 SGHTS, CDR2 YDEGEE. In nucleotides, the CDR3 is TGTGCCAGCAGCTTGGAAATTCTTCCCGGGGATGAAAAACTGTTTTTT. Translated, it gives CASSLEILPGDEKLFF.

The rearrangement uses TRBV5-6 and TRBJ2-1; 10 nucleotides match TRBD1. The length of the CDR3 is 15 residues. J lost 3 bases, V lost 4 bases, and 4 bases had no gene match. CDR1 is SGHDT and CDR2 is YYEEEE in the germline V gene. This CDR3 is CASSPGQGYYNEQFF. The CDR3 coding sequence is TGTGCCAGCAGCCCGGGACAGGGGTACTACAATGAGCAGTTCTTC.

This chain joins TRBV7-9 and TRBJ1-2; D is unclear. The CDR3 totals 14 residues. V was pared by 0 bases and J by 4 bases, with 9 bases between. Germline assignment: CDR1 SEHNR and CDR2 FQNEAQ (reference sequence). CDR3: CASSLASAVYGYTF. The CDR3 DNA reads as TGTGCCAGCAGCTTAGCGTCGGCAGTCTATGGCTACACCTTC.

This chain links TRBV5-1 with TRBJ2-7, with TRBD2 as a possible D gene (6 bases). The ends were cut back, 7 bases at V and 6 bases at J, with 20 bases in the middle. CDR3 length: 14 amino acids. Germline loops: CDR1 SGHRS, CDR2 YFSETQ. CDR3 residues: CASPLSLSSVEQYF. The CDR3 DNA is TGCGCCAGCCCACTGAGTCTCTCTAGCGTCGAGCAGTACTTC.

The chain joins TRBV19 to TRBJ2-1; 8 positions match TRBD1. The trim removed 9 bases at V and 7 bases at J, leaving 8 bases unmatched. The CDR3 is 13 residues long. The V gene's germline CDR1 is LNHDA and CDR2 SQIVND (reference sequence). The CDR3 coding sequence is TGTGCCAGCAGGGGGCGTGGGTGGAATGAGCAGTTCTTC. This sequence encodes CASRGRGWNEQFF.

The genes are TRBV7-2 and TRBJ2-1; weak D call: TRBD2 (5 bases). This CDR3 contains 13 residues. Trimming pared 1 base from V and 10 bases from J, leaving 11 bases between. The germline gives CDR1 SGHTA, CDR2 FQGNSA. The CDR3 DNA sequence: TGTGCCAGCAGCTTAGTGTTCGGGGTAGAGCAGTTCTTC. Residues: CASSLVFGVEQFF.

The CDR3 DNA reads TGTGCCAGCTCACCTACTCCCCTGGACGCGAACACTGAAGCTTTCTTT. Protein: CASSPTPLDANTEAFF. The V call is TRBV18, the J call TRBJ1-1; D is uncertain. Trimming took off 3 bases at V and 1 base at J, with 15 bases between the two ends. CDR3 length: 16 residues. Germline V gene data show CDR1 as KGHSH and CDR2 as LQKENI. The complete variable domain, with remaining parts taken from reference TRBV18 and TRBJ1-1, reads NAGVMQNPRHLVRRRGQEARLRCSPMKGHSHVYWYRQLPEEGLKFMVYLQKENIIDESGMPKERFSAEFPKEGPSILRIQQVVRGDSAAYFCASSPTPLDANTEAFFGQGTRLTVV.